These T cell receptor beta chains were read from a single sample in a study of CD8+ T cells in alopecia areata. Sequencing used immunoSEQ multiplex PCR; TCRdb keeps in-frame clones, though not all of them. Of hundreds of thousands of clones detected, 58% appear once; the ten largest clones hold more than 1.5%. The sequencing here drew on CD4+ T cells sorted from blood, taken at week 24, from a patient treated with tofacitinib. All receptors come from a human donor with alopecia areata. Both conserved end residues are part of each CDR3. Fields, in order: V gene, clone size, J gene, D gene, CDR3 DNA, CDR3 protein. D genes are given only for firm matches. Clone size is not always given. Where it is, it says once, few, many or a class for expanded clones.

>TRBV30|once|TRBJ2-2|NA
TGTGCCTGGAGTGAAGGGTTCACCGGGGAGCTGTTTTTT
CAWSEGFTGELFF
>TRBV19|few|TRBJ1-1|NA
TGTGCCACCCTGGCGGAGGATCGCACTGAAGCTTTCTTT
CATLAEDRTEAFF
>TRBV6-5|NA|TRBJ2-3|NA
TGTGCCAGCAGTAACAGGGCTAGCACAGATACGCAGTATTTT
CASSNRASTDTQYF
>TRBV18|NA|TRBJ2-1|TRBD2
TGTGCCAGCTCCCCACCGGGACTAGCCGACTACAATGAGCAGTTCTTC
CASSPPGLADYNEQFF
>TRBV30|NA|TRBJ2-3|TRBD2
TGTGCCTGGAGCGGGGGGGCAACTACAGCGCAGTATTTT
CAWSGGATTAQYF
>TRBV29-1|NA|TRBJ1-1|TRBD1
TGCAGCGTTGACAGGGGGGACACTGAAGCTTTCTTT
CSVDRGDTEAFF
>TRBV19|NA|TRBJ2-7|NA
TGTGCCAGTAGACAGGGTCACGAGCAGTACTTC
CASRQGHEQYF
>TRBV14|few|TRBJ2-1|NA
TGTGCCAGCAGCCAAGATCTTGATGATGAGCAGTTCTTC
CASSQDLDDEQFF
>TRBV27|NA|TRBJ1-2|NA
TGTGCCAGCAGTTTTTCCGAAGATCTTGGCTACACCTTC
CASSFSEDLGYTF
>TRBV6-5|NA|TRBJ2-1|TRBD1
TGTGCCTGCAACCGGGACAGGGAGTTCAATGAGCAGTTCTTC
CACNRDREFNEQFF
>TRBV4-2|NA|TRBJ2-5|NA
TGTGCCAGCAGAGCGCAAGAGACCCAGTACTTC
CASRAQETQYF
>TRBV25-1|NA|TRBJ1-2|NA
TGTGCCAGCAGTGACGACAGGAACTATGGCTACACCTTC
CASSDDRNYGYTF
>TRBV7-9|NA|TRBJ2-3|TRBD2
TGTGCCAGCAGCTTCGGACTAGCGGGGGGTTCAGATACGCAGTATTTT
CASSFGLAGGSDTQYF
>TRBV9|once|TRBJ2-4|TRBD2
TGTGCCAGCAGCGTAGCGAGCGGGGGAAACATTCAGTACTTC
CASSVASGGNIQYF
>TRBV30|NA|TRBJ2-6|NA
TGTGCCTGGAGTGTCACGACCCCTGGGGCCAACGTCCTGACTTTC
CAWSVTTPGANVLTF
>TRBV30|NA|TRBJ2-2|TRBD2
TGTGCCTGCCCTAAGGCGGGGGCGAACACCGGGGAGCTGTTTTTT
CACPKAGANTGELFF
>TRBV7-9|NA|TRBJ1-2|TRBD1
TGTGCCAGCATCGGGACAGGGGATGGCTACACCTTC
CASIGTGDGYTF
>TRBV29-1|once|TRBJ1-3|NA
TGCAGCGTTAGCGAGGGATCTGGAAACACCATATATTTT
CSVSEGSGNTIYF
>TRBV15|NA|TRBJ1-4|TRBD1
TGTGCCACCAGCAGAGATAAACGCCGGACAGGGGCTGAAGAAAAACTGTTTTTT
CATSRDKRRTGAEEKLFF
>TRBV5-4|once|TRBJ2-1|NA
TGTGCCAGCAGCGGCTTATCAGGGGGGCCCTACAATGAGCAGTTCTTC
CASSGLSGGPYNEQFF
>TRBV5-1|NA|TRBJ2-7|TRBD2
TGCGCCAGCACCCGGCGGGGGACGGTGTCCTACGAGCAGTACTTC
CASTRRGTVSYEQYF